Below, 30 T cell receptor beta chains from the same sample are listed, as sequenced in a study of blood T cell repertoires in COVID-19. Only in-frame clones appear in the TCRdb table, and some are missing; sequencing was by immunoSEQ multiplex PCR. The sample has approximately 190,000 clones; roughly 80% are singletons. Sequences were obtained from peripheral blood. Receptor source: a man in his sixties with active or convalescent COVID-19.

The gene calls are TRBV18 and TRBJ2-3, with a tentative D call TRBD1 (6 bases). Trimming cost V 4 bases and J 4 bases, with 15 bases left between them. This CDR3 contains 15 residues. Germline V lookup: CDR1 KGHSH, CDR2 LQKENI. CDR3 coding DNA: TGTGCCAGCTCACTGCTACAGGGTGGCGCAGATACGCAGTATTTT. As protein: CASSLLQGGADTQYF.

The sample holds many counts of this clone. This chain connects TRBV4-1 to TRBJ1-3; tentatively, D is TRBD1 (6 bases). Germline-derived CDR1 and CDR2 are MGHRA and YSYEKL. V lost 2 bases and J 2 bases, leaving 13 bases between the germline ends. CDR3 length: 16 residues. As DNA, the CDR3 is TGCGCCAGCAGCCAATTCCAGGGGACCCCTGGAAACACCATATATTTT. Protein: CASSQFQGTPGNTIYF.

The J gene is TRBJ2-5, the V gene TRBV5-3; tentative D call: TRBD1 (5 bases). TRBV5-3 is classed as an ORF, of uncertain function. The CDR3 totals 15 residues. V lost 4 bases to trimming and J lost 1 base, with 14 bases between them. The CDR3 region is CARSHPPGFQETQYF. The CDR3 DNA reads as TGTGCCAGAAGCCACCCTCCAGGGTTCCAAGAGACCCAGTACTTC.

The CDR3 sequence is CAISESISDFRDTQYF. CDR3 in DNA: TGTGCCATCAGTGAGTCGATCTCGGACTTCCGGGATACGCAGTATTTT. J is TRBJ2-3 and V is TRBV10-3; tentative D call: TRBD2 (5 bases). This CDR3 comprises 16 residues. Germline V gene lookup returns CDR1 ENHRY and CDR2 SYGVKD. The germline V and J ends were trimmed by 0 bases and 6 bases, with 16 bases remaining between them.

The chain employs TRBV6-5 and TRBJ2-7; D gene uncertain. The CDR3 sequence is 15 residues long. Trimming removed 6 bases from V and 3 bases from J, with 18 bases in between. Germline assignment: CDR1 MNHEY and CDR2 SVGAGI. The CDR3 nucleotides read TGTGCCAGCAGGGCGAGGCCAAGTTTGAGCTACGAGCAGTACTTC. As protein: CASRARPSLSYEQYF.

The chain links TRBV5-1 to TRBJ2-3; D is unresolved. Trimming left V 3 bases short and J 3 bases short, with 8 bases between. CDR1 and CDR2 (germline): SGHRS, YFSETQ. The CDR3 consists of 13 residues. The CDR3 is CASSYSYTDTQYF. Written as DNA, the CDR3 is TGCGCCAGCAGCTACTCCTATACAGATACGCAGTATTTT.

V is TRBV7-2 and J is TRBJ1-5; 9 bases are shared with TRBD1. From germline, CDR1 is SGHTA and CDR2 FQGNSA. The trim removed 0 bases at V and 5 bases at J, leaving 5 bases unmatched. The CDR3 totals 16 residues. The DNA for the CDR3 is TGTGCCAGCAGCTTAGCTCCAGACAGGGGGTATCAGCCCCAGCATTTT. Encoded protein: CASSLAPDRGYQPQHF.

In this sample, this clone turned up many times. This chain joins TRBV7-8 and TRBJ2-7; 8 nucleotides align to TRBD2. The CDR3 sequence is 14 residues long. The trim removed 5 bases at V and 6 bases at J, leaving 9 bases unmatched. Per germline, CDR1 SGHVS and CDR2 FQNEAQ. The CDR3 nucleotides are TGTGCCAGCAGCATGGCCGGGACTAGTTCCGAGCAGTACTTC. Its protein is CASSMAGTSSEQYF.

The chain recombines TRBV2 with TRBJ2-7; TRBD1 matches at 9 bases. The CDR3 consists of 14 residues. V was clipped by 5 bases and J by 5 bases; unmatched bases: 7. CDR1 is SNHLY and CDR2 is FYNNEI in the germline V gene. CDR3 amino acids: CASSTGGASNEQYF. CDR3 DNA sequence: TGTGCCAGCAGTACAGGGGGCGCAAGTAACGAGCAGTACTTC.

The gene calls are TRBV4-2 and TRBJ2-4, with D possibly matching TRBD2 (6 bases). The V and J ends lost 1 base and 7 bases respectively, with 8 bases between them. Germline lookup yields CDR1 LGHNA and CDR2 YNFKEQ. CDR3 length: 13 residues. The CDR3 here is CASSQGGRNIQYF. For the CDR3, the DNA is TGTGCCAGCAGCCAAGGGGGGAGGAACATTCAGTACTTC.

The V and J genes are TRBV18 and TRBJ1-2; D unclear. Germline CDR1 KGHSH, CDR2 LQKENI. V was clipped by 1 base and J by 8 bases, with 11 bases between them. The CDR3 covers 13 residues. The CDR3 here is CASSPREAGGYTF. The DNA for the CDR3 is TGTGCCAGCTCACCACGCGAAGCGGGCGGCTACACCTTC.

The chain has TRBV24-1 and TRBJ2-1; TRBD2 matches 10 bases. This CDR3 spans 16 amino acids. CDR1 is KGHDR and CDR2 is SFDVKD in the germline V gene. V lost 5 bases, J lost 2 bases, and 5 bases stayed unmatched. CDR3 sequence: CATSAASGSTYNEQFF. CDR3 coding DNA: TGTGCCACCAGTGCCGCTAGCGGGAGCACCTACAATGAGCAGTTCTTC.

Turning to this clone: The identical CDR3 is also encoded by other nucleotide sequences in the sample. J is TRBJ2-3 and V is TRBV18; D is possibly TRBD2 (6 bases). The CDR3 consists of 14 residues. V lost 2 bases and J lost 1, with 7 bases in between. Germline CDR1 KGHSH, CDR2 LQKENI. CDR3 amino acids: CASSPGTGTDTQYF. For the CDR3, the DNA is TGTGCCAGCTCACCAGGGACTGGCACAGATACGCAGTATTTT.

J is TRBJ2-1 and V is TRBV3-1 (or the pseudogene TRBV3-2); 9 bases match TRBD1. The CDR3 is 14 residues long. Trimming cost V 7 bases and J 8 bases; bases outside gene matches: 9. Per germline, CDR1 LGHDT and CDR2 YNNKEL (reference sequence). CDR3 DNA sequence: TGTGCCAGCACCTCTTTTACAGGGGGCGATGAGCAGTTCTTC. Its protein product is CASTSFTGGDEQFF.

A few counts support this clone. The chain recombines TRBV18 with TRBJ2-1, with 12 bases that match TRBD2. CDR1 is KGHSH and CDR2 is LQKENI in the germline V gene. The junction had 8 bases not matched to a gene; V was cut back by 3 bases and J by 11 bases. The CDR3 has 15 amino acids. The CDR3 DNA follows: TGTGCCAGCTCACCTGGTCTAGCGGGAGGGCCGAAGCAGTTCTTC. Protein: CASSPGLAGGPKQFF. Using reference TRBV18 and TRBJ2-1 for the parts outside the CDR3, the full variable domain is NAGVMQNPRHLVRRRGQEARLRCSPMKGHSHVYWYRQLPEEGLKFMVYLQKENIIDESGMPKERFSAEFPKEGPSILRIQQVVRGDSAAYFCASSPGLAGGPKQFFGPGTRLTVL.

The chain employs TRBV18 and TRBJ2-7; 7 bases line up with TRBD1. The germline V gene has CDR1 KGHSH and CDR2 LQKENI. Losses at the gene ends were 3 bases for V and 0 bases for J; bases not matched to a gene: 8. The CDR3 loop spans 16 amino acids. The CDR3 DNA is TGTGCCAGCTCACCCTACGCGAAGGGGGCCTCCTACGAGCAGTACTTC. Translated: CASSPYAKGASYEQYF.

The chain recombines TRBV2 with TRBJ2-7; no reliable D call. Germline-derived CDR1 and CDR2 are SNHLY and FYNNEI. The V and J ends lost 4 bases and 2 bases respectively, with 12 bases between them. The CDR3 extends over 14 amino acids. The CDR3 spells CASSGLLEAYEQYF. CDR3 DNA: TGTGCCAGCAGTGGACTCCTCGAGGCCTACGAGCAGTACTTC.

This clone was found once. This sample also contains other DNA sequences that code for the same CDR3. The chain joins TRBV12-3 or TRBV12-4 to TRBJ2-5; D is ambiguous. Trimming stripped 6 bases from V and 2 bases from J, with 7 bases between. The CDR3 has 12 residues. CDR3 sequence: CASRTEQETQYF. Here the CDR3 DNA reads TGTGCCAGCAGAACAGAGCAAGAGACCCAGTACTTC.

The gene calls are TRBV28 and TRBJ1-1, with D possibly TRBD1 on 6 matching bases. This CDR3 is 11 amino acids long. Deletions cut 11 bases from V and 10 bases from J, with 17 bases between. Germline-derived CDR1 and CDR2 are MDHEN and SYDVKM. CDR3 protein: CAANGGPVAFF. The DNA of the CDR3 is TGTGCCGCGAACGGGGGGCCCGTAGCTTTCTTT.

The chain combines TRBV28 with TRBJ2-3; 9 bases fit TRBD2. CDR1 is MDHEN, CDR2 SYDVKM, per germline. With 4 bases clipped from V and 4 bases from J, the junction kept 6 bases outside the gene matches. CDR3 length: 15 amino acids. Here the CDR3 DNA reads TGTGCCAGCAGTTATCCTAGCGGGGAGTCAGATACGCAGTATTTT. It translates to CASSYPSGESDTQYF.

The chain carries TRBV28 and TRBJ1-2, with D possibly TRBD1 on 5 matching bases. V was clipped by 7 bases and J by 2 bases, with 17 bases between them. Germline V gene lookup returns CDR1 MDHEN and CDR2 SYDVKM. This CDR3 has 15 amino acids. The CDR3 here is CASTSSPGINYGYTF. The CDR3 bases are TGTGCCAGCACCTCCTCCCCAGGGATAAACTATGGCTACACCTTC.

J is TRBJ2-3 and V is TRBV5-4, with 10 bases identical to TRBD2. The CDR3 is 17 residues long. Germline V CDR1 and CDR2: SGHNT, YYREEE (reference sequence). V gave up 0 bases and J gave up 5 bases; unmatched junction bases: 9. This chain's CDR3 is CASSLAASGRGVDTQYF. For the CDR3, the DNA is TGTGCCAGCAGCTTGGCGGCTAGCGGGAGAGGGGTAGATACGCAGTATTTT.

The rearrangement links TRBV5-4 to TRBJ2-7; TRBD2 agrees at 7 bases. The CDR3 is 13 amino acids. CDR1 and CDR2 from the germline V gene are SGHNT and YYREEE (reference sequence). With V trimmed by 2 bases and J by 6 bases, 5 bases remained unmatched. The CDR3 region has the DNA TGTGCCAGCAGCTTCGGGCGGGGGATCGAGCAGTACTTC. Its protein product is CASSFGRGIEQYF.

V is TRBV21-1 and J is TRBJ1-1. TRBV21-1 is classified as a pseudogene. The CDR3 covers 15 residues. The CDR3 nucleotides read TGTGCCAGCAGCTACGGGTTATTCATGAACACTGAAGCTTTCTTT. Protein sequence: CASSYGLFMNTEAFF.

V usage is TRBV7-3 and J usage is TRBJ2-2; D not resolved. With 0 bases removed from V and 0 bases from J, the gap between germline ends came to 11 bases. The CDR3 sequence is 17 residues long. The germline gives CDR1 SGHTA, CDR2 FQGTGA. CDR3: CASSLTSAVSNTGELFF. The CDR3 bases are TGTGCCAGCAGCTTAACGTCGGCGGTCTCGAACACCGGGGAGCTGTTTTTT. Full variable domain (remainder filled in from reference TRBV7-3 and TRBJ2-2): GAGVSQTPSNKVTEKGKYVELRCDPISGHTALYWYRQSLGQGPEFLIYFQGTGAADDSGLPNDRFFAVRPEGSVSTLKIQRTERGDSAVYLCASSLTSAVSNTGELFFGEGSRLTVL.

CDR3 sequence reads: CILKTRQTGTGDQPQHF. CDR3 coding DNA: TGCATACTGAAGACCCGGCAAACCGGGACAGGGGATCAGCCCCAGCATTTT. J is TRBJ1-5 and V is TRBV29-1; 10 bases are shared with TRBD1. This CDR3 is built from 17 residues. Germline CDR1 is SQVTM and CDR2 is ANQGSEA.

The chain employs TRBV27 and TRBJ2-7; perhaps TRBD1 as D (5 bases). V gave up 11 bases and J gave up 2 bases, with 10 bases separating them. Germline-derived CDR1 and CDR2 are MNHEY and SMNVEV (reference sequence). The CDR3 covers 11 residues. CDR3 DNA sequence: TGTGCCGCAGGGTTTCCCTACGAGCAGTACTTC. Its translation is CAAGFPYEQYF.

V is TRBV19 and J is TRBJ1-1, with a weak D call TRBD1 (6 bases). The CDR3 is 14 residues long. V lost 7 bases and J lost 10, with 22 bases in between. Germline V lookup: CDR1 LNHDA, CDR2 SQIVND (reference sequence). As DNA, the CDR3 is TGTGCCAGTACCCCTGGGGGGGGGCAGGATCCAGCTTTCTTT. Its translation is CASTPGGGQDPAFF.

The V gene is TRBV27, the J gene TRBJ2-1; 9 bases are a match to TRBD2. Per germline, CDR1 MNHEY and CDR2 SMNVEV (reference sequence). The CDR3 is 16 residues long. Losses at the gene ends were 6 bases for V and 5 bases for J; bases not matched to a gene: 11. CDR3 nucleotides: TGTGCCAGCAGAACAGCGGGAGGCCGGGGGAACAATGAGCAGTTCTTC. This codes for CASRTAGGRGNNEQFF.

The chain is built from TRBV7-9 and TRBJ1-3; maybe TRBD1 (5 bases). Germline CDR1 reads SEHNR; CDR2 reads FQNEAQ (reference sequence). Trimming removed 4 bases at V and 3 bases at J, with 10 bases between. The CDR3 is 14 amino acids. The CDR3: CASSSVGDGNTIYF. In DNA form, the CDR3 reads TGTGCCAGCAGCTCCGTAGGGGATGGAAACACCATATATTTT.